Following are 21 T cell receptor beta chains from one sample sequenced in a study of CD8+ T cells in alopecia areata (dated by TCRdb to about 2018). The sample's treatment or condition, from its label and the paper: oral pan-JAK inhibitor, 5-10 mg twice daily. Library prep was done by the immunoSEQ multiplex PCR assay. For TCR sequencing, RNA was extracted from every sample and reverse transcribed into cDNA to serve as template. TCRdb holds this immuneACCESS table with in-frame rearrangements only. Some clones are missing; in checked studies, unresolved V genes explain under half, and the rest has no known cause. The sample records roughly 250,000 clones, over 45% of which are singletons. The ten largest account for 0.93% of the sample. Sequencing was performed on CD4+ T cells sorted from blood, taken at week 52, from a patient treated with tofacitinib. The receptors stem from a human donor with alopecia areata.

The rearrangement uses TRBV9 and TRBJ1-6, with D possibly TRBD1 on 6 matching bases. The V gene's germline CDR1 is SGDLS and CDR2 YYNGEE. The CDR3 has 14 residues. V lost 3 bases to trimming and J lost 5 bases, with 9 bases between them. CDR3 in amino acids: CASSGRTDNSPLHF. The CDR3 DNA is TGTGCCAGCAGCGGACGGACAGATAATTCACCCCTCCACTTT.

This chain connects TRBV27 to TRBJ2-7, with D possibly matching TRBD1 (6 bases). CDR1 is MNHEY and CDR2 is SMNVEV in the germline V gene (reference sequence). V was pared by 6 bases and J by 2 bases, with 8 bases between. The CDR3 has 12 residues. This chain's CDR3 is CASRGTTYEQYF. For the CDR3, the DNA is TGTGCCAGCAGAGGGACAACCTACGAGCAGTACTTC.

The chain has TRBV4-2 and TRBJ2-3; D might be TRBD1 (5 bases). V lost 1 base, J lost 5 bases, and 10 bases lay in between. From germline, CDR1 is LGHNA and CDR2 YNFKEQ. This CDR3 is built from 14 residues. The CDR3: CASSQGWGEDTQYF. CDR3 nucleotide sequence: TGTGCCAGCAGCCAAGGGTGGGGCGAAGATACGCAGTATTTT.

This clone came up once. J is TRBJ2-5 and V is TRBV30; D gene uncertain. CDR1 is GTSNPN and CDR2 is SVGIG in the germline V gene (reference sequence). The CDR3 consists of 11 residues. CDR3 region: CARLSGETQYF. CDR3 bases: TGTGCAAGACTCTCTGGGGAGACCCAGTACTTC.

The chain employs TRBV6-5 and TRBJ2-1; 8 nucleotides match TRBD1. Germline lookup yields CDR1 MNHEY and CDR2 SVGAGI. The CDR3 spans 16 residues. Trimming took 4 bases from V and 0 from J; bases not matched to a gene: 5. CDR3 amino acids: CASSSYRGSSYNEQFF. CDR3 coding DNA: TGTGCCAGCAGTTCGTACAGGGGGAGCTCCTACAATGAGCAGTTCTTC.

This clone was detected a few times. The chain carries TRBV29-1 and TRBJ2-5; 11 bases map to TRBD2. V trimming: 6 bases; J trimming: 8 bases; junction bases outside the gene matches: 5. The CDR3 has 12 amino acids. Germline V gene data show CDR1 as SQVTM and CDR2 as ANQGSEA. CDR3 amino acids: CSVMGLAATQYF. CDR3 DNA: TGCAGCGTAATGGGACTAGCGGCAACCCAGTACTTC.

As for this clone: This same CDR3 is encoded by further DNA sequences in the sample. The rearrangement uses TRBV30 and TRBJ1-6; 8 bases agree with TRBD1. The CDR3 runs to 14 residues. The V gene's germline CDR1 is GTSNPN and CDR2 SVGIG (reference sequence). The trim removed 0 bases at V and 7 bases at J, leaving 2 bases unmatched. CDR3 in DNA: TGTGCCTGGAGTGTCGACAGGGGAAATTCACCCCTCCACTTT. Translation: CAWSVDRGNSPLHF.

V is TRBV6-5 and J is TRBJ2-7, with D tentatively TRBD1 or TRBD2 (5 bases each). The V end lost 4 bases, the J end lost 2 bases, and 12 bases lay between the germline ends. The CDR3 totals 14 residues. Germline loops: CDR1 MNHEY, CDR2 SVGAGI. The DNA of the CDR3 is TGTGCCAGCAGTTGGGGGACGGATACCTACGAGCAGTACTTC. Translated: CASSWGTDTYEQYF.

The rearrangement links TRBV7-2 to TRBJ2-3; TRBD2 matches at 9 bases. J gave up 2 bases and V 2 bases, and 2 bases lay outside the gene matches. This CDR3 comprises 15 residues. The V gene's germline CDR1 is SGHTA and CDR2 FQGNSA. The CDR3 bases are TGTGCCAGCAGCTTAAGCGGGGGGTTCACAGATACGCAGTATTTT. The encoded protein is CASSLSGGFTDTQYF.

The chain links TRBV9 to TRBJ1-1; perhaps TRBD1 as D (5 bases). The germline gives CDR1 SGDLS, CDR2 YYNGEE. This CDR3 contains 14 residues. The V end was cut by 4 bases, the J end by 5 bases, with 15 bases between. The CDR3 DNA is TGTGCCAGCAGCTTACGACAGAGTAGGACTGAAGCTTTCTTT. This translates into CASSLRQSRTEAFF. Supplemented by reference TRBV9 and TRBJ1-1, the full variable domain reads DSGVTQTPKHLITATGQRVTLRCSPRSGDLSVYWYQQSLDQGLQFLIQYYNGEERAKGNILERFSAQQFPDLHSELNLSSLELGDSALYFCASSLRQSRTEAFFGQGTRLTVV.

This clone was seen only a few times. J is TRBJ2-5 and V is TRBV14; unclear D gene. V was shortened by 4 bases and J by 1 base, with 13 bases between the two germline ends. The CDR3 is 15 amino acids. Germline V CDR1 and CDR2: SGHDN, FVKESK. CDR3 protein: CASSPHTPGQETQYF. CDR3 sequence (DNA): TGTGCCAGCAGCCCCCATACCCCAGGCCAAGAGACCCAGTACTTC. The full variable domain, rest sourced from reference TRBV14 and TRBJ2-5, is EAGVTQFPSHSVIEKGQTVTLRCDPISGHDNLYWYRRVMGKEIKFLLHFVKESKQDESGMPNNRFLAERTGGTYSTLKVQPAELEDSGVYFCASSPHTPGQETQYFGPGTRLLVL.

The chain combines TRBV7-2 with TRBJ1-2; D is perhaps TRBD1 (6 bases). V lost 1 base, J lost 8 bases, and 14 bases lay in between. The V gene's germline CDR1 is SGHTA and CDR2 FQGNSA. CDR3 length equals 14 residues. CDR3 coding DNA: TGTGCCAGCAGCTTAGTAGAGGGACACGGGGGCTACACCTTC. Encoded protein: CASSLVEGHGGYTF.

This sequence joins TRBV29-1 and TRBJ2-7; 7 bases line up with TRBD2. Germline CDR1 is SQVTM and CDR2 is ANQGSEA. This CDR3 contains 13 residues. V lost 4 bases, J lost 2 bases, and 5 bases stayed unmatched. This CDR3 reads CSVVGRITYEQYF. In DNA, the CDR3 is TGCAGCGTTGTCGGGAGGATCACCTACGAGCAGTACTTC.

The genes are TRBV19 and TRBJ2-6; D is uncertain. Germline V gene sequence: CDR1 LNHDA, CDR2 SQIVND (reference sequence). The CDR3 covers 15 residues. V was pared by 5 bases and J by 5 bases, with 13 bases between. CDR3 sequence reads: CASSSPPLRANVLTF. The CDR3 coding sequence is TGTGCCAGTAGTTCCCCCCCGTTGCGGGCCAACGTCCTGACTTTC.

This chain joins TRBV4-1 and TRBJ1-2; 9 nucleotides match TRBD1. Germline CDR1 MGHRA, CDR2 YSYEKL. V lost 2 bases, J lost 5 bases, and 6 bases stayed unmatched. This CDR3 comprises 15 residues. The CDR3 nucleotides read TGCGCCAGCAGCCAAACGAGGACAGGGGCGTATGGCTACACCTTC. This codes for CASSQTRTGAYGYTF.

The chain combines TRBV5-1 with TRBJ2-5; 8 bases agree with TRBD2. Germline CDR1 SGHRS, CDR2 YFSETQ. The junction had 10 bases not matched to a gene; V was cut back by 7 bases and J by 5 bases. The CDR3 is 14 residues long. The chain's CDR3 is CASSTSGRGETQYF. The CDR3 DNA reads TGCGCCAGCTCTACTAGCGGTAGGGGGGAGACCCAGTACTTC.

The chain links TRBV29-1 to TRBJ2-6; D is unresolved. Germline values: CDR1 SQVTM, CDR2 ANQGSEA. Trimming removed 3 bases at V and 2 bases at J, with 5 bases between. The length of the CDR3 is 13 residues. Written as DNA, the CDR3 is TGCAGCGTTGAGAGGCCTGGGGCCAACGTCCTGACTTTC. The encoded protein is CSVERPGANVLTF.

The rearrangement uses TRBV6-5 and TRBJ2-5; no clear D. Germline CDR1 is MNHEY and CDR2 is SVGAGI. This CDR3 contains 11 residues. V lost 2 bases and J 7 bases, leaving 5 bases between the germline ends. The CDR3 here is CASSYAGTQYF. The DNA for the CDR3 is TGTGCCAGCAGTTACGCAGGGACCCAGTACTTC.

This clone was recorded a few times. This chain uses TRBV5-1 with TRBJ2-1; D remains unclear. From germline, CDR1 is SGHRS and CDR2 YFSETQ. The germline V and J ends were trimmed by 0 bases and 9 bases, with 16 bases remaining between them. The CDR3 runs to 15 residues. The CDR3 DNA sequence: TGCGCCAGCAGCTTGGGTGCAGGTCAACGGTTTGAGCAGTTCTTC. Amino acids: CASSLGAGQRFEQFF.

This clone appeared a few times. The chain combines TRBV5-4 with TRBJ2-7, with D possibly called TRBD1 or TRBD2 (5 bases each). Germline loops: CDR1 SGHNT, CDR2 YYREEE (reference sequence). The germline V and J ends were trimmed by 4 bases and 2 bases, with 13 bases remaining between them. The CDR3 is 14 amino acids. CDR3 sequence reads: CASSLRDRAYEQYF. The CDR3 DNA is TGTGCCAGCAGCCTCCGGGACCGAGCCTACGAGCAGTACTTC.

This clone was detected only a few times. The chain uses TRBV30 and TRBJ1-2; D is uncertain. Per germline, CDR1 GTSNPN and CDR2 SVGIG (reference sequence). Trimming removed 0 bases from V and 4 bases from J, with 3 bases in between. CDR3 size: 11 residues. In DNA, the CDR3 is TGTGCCTGGAGTGTAACCTATGGCTACACCTTC. Translating it yields CAWSVTYGYTF.